One sample yielded the 5 T cell receptor beta chains listed below, sequenced in a study of immune evolution from preneoplasia to lung adenocarcinoma. Libraries were prepared by immunoSEQ multiplex PCR; TCRdb keeps only in-frame clonotypes and omits some of them. The sample has under 15,000 clones, approximately 81% seen once. The sequenced material came from FFPE tissue from an adenomatous hyperplasia lung lesion. Regarding subset: atypical adenomatous hyperplasia (AAH), lung preneoplasia. These receptors were taken from a person between 50 and 70 years old with lung adenocarcinoma.

In nucleotides, the CDR3 is TGTGCCAGCAAGGTTGCGGCGGGCGGCTACACCTTC. Protein: CASKVAAGGYTF. V is TRBV6-5 and J is TRBJ1-2; no clear D. This CDR3 region has 12 residues. Per the germline V gene, CDR1 is MNHEY and CDR2 is SVGAGI. V was shortened by 7 bases and J by 8 bases, with 14 bases between the two germline ends.

This clone was seen a single time. The V and J genes are TRBV15 and TRBJ1-4; 8 nucleotides align to TRBD1. V trimming: 4 bases; J trimming: 5 bases; junction bases outside the gene matches: 6. This CDR3 region has 15 residues. Germline CDR1 LNHNV, CDR2 YYDKDF (reference sequence). CDR3 in amino acids: CATSNGQGGNEKLFF. In DNA form, the CDR3 reads TGTGCCACCAGCAACGGACAGGGAGGGAATGAAAAACTGTTTTTT.

The rearrangement links TRBV5-1 to TRBJ2-2, with 12 bases matching TRBD2. Looked up from germline, CDR1 is SGHRS and CDR2 is YFSETQ. CDR3 length: 16 residues. Losses at the gene ends were 3 bases for V and 6 bases for J; bases not matched to a gene: 6. Here the CDR3 DNA reads TGCGCCAGCAGCTCACCTAGCGGGAGGGCCGCCGGGGAGCTGTTTTTT. This gives the protein CASSSPSGRAAGELFF.

The rearrangement links TRBV5-6 to TRBJ1-1; D is ambiguous. The CDR3 is 12 residues long. The V end was cut by 4 bases, the J end by 8 bases, with 12 bases between. Germline CDR1 reads SGHDT; CDR2 reads YYEEEE. The CDR3 sequence is CASSPREREAFF. The DNA for the CDR3 is TGTGCCAGCAGCCCTAGGGAGCGGGAAGCTTTCTTT.

V is TRBV28 and J is TRBJ1-2; D remains ambiguous. This CDR3 is built from 14 residues. Trimming took 3 bases from V and 5 from J, leaving 13 bases between them. Germline lookup yields CDR1 MDHEN and CDR2 SYDVKM. CDR3 protein: CASSLYNSPYGYTF. The DNA for the CDR3 is TGTGCCAGCAGTTTGTATAACAGTCCGTATGGCTACACCTTC.